This T cell receptor beta chain emerged from a study of blood T cell repertoires in COVID-19. The CDR3 consists of 17 residues. The V gene lost 5 bases and the J gene lost 2 bases, with 19 bases spanning the gap. The germline V gene encodes CDR1 SGHNT and CDR2 YYREEE (reference sequence). TCRdb keeps only in-frame clones here, not all; method: immunoSEQ multiplex PCR. The sample has some 50,000 clones; approximately 87% are singletons. This sequence joins TRBV5-4 and TRBJ2-2; a weak D match, TRBD2 (6 bases). The sequenced material came from peripheral blood. The sequence was collected from a human donor in a cohort sampled during active COVID-19. DNA for the CDR3: TGTGCCAGCAGATTTCGGGGGTCCTATCCTAACACCGGGGAGCTGTTTTTT. The encoded protein is CASRFRGSYPNTGELFF. Together with reference TRBV5-4 and TRBJ2-2, the CDR3 gives the full variable domain: ETGVTQSPTHLIKTRGQQVTLRCSSQSGHNTVSWYQQALGQGPQFIFQYYREEENGRGNFPPRFSGLQFPNYSSELNVNALELDDSALYLCASRFRGSYPNTGELFFGEGSRLTVL.